This T cell receptor beta chain was retrieved from a study of OX40 agonist ivuxolimab in advanced cancers. General observations from the study: Low normalized T-cell clonal expansion was additionally recorded for some nonresponders. Fewer expanded clones were found on average in CD4+ than in CD8+ T cells.

In its sample, this clone was seen a few times. Its antigen is unidentified. The repertoire was sequenced with immunoSEQ multiplex PCR; TCRdb's copy has only in-frame clones and lacks some. Of 95,000 to 150,000 clones in the sample, approximately 92% are singletons; the top ten hold approximately 0.51%. The CDR3 is made up of 14 amino acids. Germline CDR1 reads SEHNR; CDR2 reads FQNEAQ (reference sequence). The J segment lost 4 bases and the V segment lost 5 bases, leaving 7 bases of the junction unmatched. This specimen was CD4+ or CD8+ T cells sorted from blood, taken in a trial of the OX40 agonist ivuxolimab. This receptor was taken from an adult with an advanced solid tumor such as melanoma, head and neck, liver or kidney cancer. The V and J genes are TRBV7-9 and TRBJ1-1; 7 positions match TRBD1. The CDR3 reads CASSQQGGGTEAFF. CDR3 sequence (DNA): TGTGCCAGCAGCCAGCAGGGGGGAGGCACTGAAGCTTTCTTT.